This T cell receptor (beta chain) emerged from a study of cytomegalovirus exposure and HLA in healthy donors. About the study: Inside one of the first data releases sat about 85 million unique TCRs taken from HLA-typed donors.

General study findings and limits: The listing of roughly 160 TCR beta chains classed them as cytomegalovirus-associated. Donors belonging to an Asian-associated ancestry cluster reportedly showed fewer N-insertions in productive TCRs than the roughly 670-donor mean, according to what a later analysis found. Per a prior analysis, the majority of TCR beta V segments were productive roughly 90% or roughly 30% of the time.

The study ran its PCR with 60 Vbeta and 13 Jbeta primers. TCRdb's copy holds only in-frame clones and misses some; the assay was immunoSEQ multiplex PCR. The sample yields around 170,000 clones, around 80% seen once. Note on this clone: Its antigen remains unidentified.

This CDR3 spans 17 amino acids. V gene TRBV21-1 combines with J gene TRBJ2-5; the table gives TRBD2 as D, unverified against the DNA. TRBV21-1 is listed as a pseudogene. The material sequenced was PBMCs. This receptor was identified in a woman aged 30 to 39 in good health and CMV-seronegative. Written as DNA, the CDR3 is TGTGCCAGCACCTCAAGAAGGCGGACTAGCCCTGAGGAGACCCAGTACTTC. It translates to CASTSRRRTSPEETQYF.